This is a list of T cell receptor beta chains from one sample in a study of regulatory T cells in long-lasting Graves disease. TCRdb recomputed calls from the multiplex PCR reads with MiXCR, one row per CDR3 protein. Among about 400,000 distinct CDR3 sequences, 15% to 20% were seen once, and the ten largest hold roughly 21%. These data were also filed under a second study, of T cells in Graves' hyperthyroidism and ophthalmopathy.

The source was peripheral blood mononuclear cells (PBMCs), collected at new diagnosis, from a patient treated with antithyroid drugs. These receptors all come from a woman younger than 30 with Graves disease. The CDR3 runs from the conserved cysteine through the conserved F or W. The D gene is left open where the match is weak. Only part of the rows carry a size: once, few, many, or a class if the clone is expanded.

TRBD2,many,TRBJ2-3,TRBV14,TGTGCCAGCAGCCAAGAAGCCCGCGGGGGGCCGCAGTATTTT,CASSQEARGGPQYF
TRBD1,many,TRBJ2-1,TRBV5-1,TGCGCCAGCAGCTTGTGGGGACAGGCAGCGGATGAGCAGTTCTTC,CASSLWGQAADEQFF
TRBD2,many,TRBJ2-5,TRBV3-1,TGTGCCAGCACCCGGATGGGACTAGCGGGAGACGAGACCCAGTACTTC,CASTRMGLAGDETQYF
-,few,TRBJ2-7,TRBV29-1,TGCAGCGTTGAAAAGTATGGGGCCTACGAGCAGTACTTC,CSVEKYGAYEQYF
-,many,TRBJ2-7,TRBV7-8,TGTGCCAGCAGCTTCAACTCCTACGAGCAGTACTTC,CASSFNSYEQYF
-,-,TRBJ2-4,TRBV6-1,TGTGCCAGCAGTGAAGCGCTTCGTAGTCAGGTGGAGAACTTC,CASSEALRSQVENF
-,many,TRBJ2-2,TRBV9,TGTGCCAGCAGCGTAGTGCCTTCGGCGAACACCGGGGAGCTGTTTTTT,CASSVVPSANTGELFF
TRBD1,many,TRBJ2-1,TRBV7-9,TGTGCCAGCAGCTTATTGCCCGGCGGAACAGGGGGCTCCTACAATGAGCAGTTCTTC,CASSLLPGGTGGSYNEQFF
-,-,TRBJ1-6,TRBV3-1,TGTGCCAGCAGCCAGGTACAGGGATCCCTCCACTTT,CASSQVQGSLHF
-,many,TRBJ1-1,TRBV3-1,TGTGCCAGCAGCCCCAAGTCAGCGAACACTGAAGCTTTCTTT,CASSPKSANTEAFF
-,many,TRBJ1-1,TRBV5-4,TGTGCCAGCAGCCTAGCTAAGCCGGGACGGGGATCCATGAACACTGAAGCTTTCTTT,CASSLAKPGRGSMNTEAFF
-,once,TRBJ2-3,TRBV5-4,TGTGCCAGCAGCCCGAAGGGACAAGCTAGCACAGATACGCAGTATTTT,CASSPKGQASTDTQYF
-,-,TRBJ2-6,TRBV9,TGTGCCAGCAGCGTAGACAGCTCTGGGGCCAACGTCCTGACTTTC,CASSVDSSGANVLTF
-,many,TRBJ1-5,TRBV28,TGTGCCAGCAGTTTACTCACAGCTTATAGCAATCAGCCCCAGCATTTT,CASSLLTAYSNQPQHF
-,many,TRBJ2-7,TRBV20-1,TGCAGTGCTAGAGATCTCCCGTCCTTCAGCTACGAGCAGTACTTC,CSARDLPSFSYEQYF
TRBD2,-,TRBJ2-1,TRBV5-1,TGCGCCAGCAGCAACCAAGGGACTAGCGGGGGGGCCGGTGAGCAGTTCTTC,CASSNQGTSGGAGEQFF
-,many,TRBJ2-3,TRBV6-9,TGTGCCAGCAGTTACCCGACAGCGGATACGCAGTATTTT,CASSYPTADTQYF
-,few,TRBJ1-5,TRBV24-1,TGTGCCACCGCGGGCAGGGATCAGCCCCAGCATTTT,CATAGRDQPQHF
-,many,TRBJ1-1,TRBV28,TGTGCCAGCATAACGGACACCTCTTGGAACACTGAAGCTTTCTTT,CASITDTSWNTEAFF
-,many,TRBJ1-4,TRBV2,TGTGCCAGCAGTCACGAGGGAGGTGGTGAAAAACTGTTTTTT,CASSHEGGGEKLFF
-,many,TRBJ2-1,TRBV5-1,TGCGCCAGCAGCTTGGCCGAAAGCGGGCCTTACAATGAGCAGTTCTTC,CASSLAESGPYNEQFF
-,many,TRBJ1-5,TRBV6-1,TGTGCCAGCAGCGTCACCAGGGGAACGGGGCGCAATCAGCCCCAGCATTTT,CASSVTRGTGRNQPQHF
TRBD1,many,TRBJ1-1,TRBV3-1,TGTGCCAGCAGCGGGATAACAGGGGGCACTGAAGCTTTCTTT,CASSGITGGTEAFF
-,many,TRBJ1-2,TRBV27,TGTGCCAGCAGTTTATCTTCCAGCTCTTATGGCTACACCTTC,CASSLSSSSYGYTF
TRBD2,-,TRBJ2-1,TRBV7-9,TGTGCCAGCAGCTTAGCGGGCGGGGGGGCTGTCAATGAGCAGTTCTTC,CASSLAGGGAVNEQFF
-,few,TRBJ1-5,TRBV7-8,TGTGCCAGCAGCTTAGGGTCAGTTTGGGGCAATCAGCCCCAGCATTTT,CASSLGSVWGNQPQHF
-,few,TRBJ1-4,TRBV12-3/TRBV12-4,TGTGCCAGCAGTTTATTCCCCTCCCTGGCCACAACTAATGAAAAACTGTTTTTT,CASSLFPSLATTNEKLFF